Sequencing of this T cell receptor beta chain was carried out in a study of blood T cells in healthy people across ages. Looking at the study overall: Template switching caught about one barcoded beta molecule for each two T cells.

Germline V gene sequence: CDR1 DFQATT, CDR2 SNEGSKA (reference sequence). The CDR3 loop spans 15 amino acids. Trimming cost V 1 base and J 6 bases, with 18 bases left between them. Then a second PCR, running roughly 7 to 11 cycles, was carried out with a sample-barcoded 5' primer and a J-beta primer mix. Via MiXCR, TCRdb re-called the 5' RACE reads, giving one row per CDR3 protein. Here the sample spans approximately 730,000 distinct CDR3 sequences, around half being singletons. The chain recombines TRBV20-1 with TRBJ1-2, with D hard to call. This receptor was identified in an elderly man in good health. Specimen: blood. The CDR3 loop reads CSARADGKSVNGYTF. Written as DNA, the CDR3 is TGCAGTGCTAGAGCCGATGGGAAGTCTGTTAATGGCTACACCTTC.